This section outlines one T cell receptor beta chain sequence together with its context. This clonotype appeared many times. No antigen is known for it. Base qualities are missing; no much larger clone stands one base away. This entry comes from a study of Graves' ophthalmopathy and Graves' hyperthyroidism (dated by TCRdb to the late 2010s). Some background on the complete study: Peripheral blood samples were taken at the time of initial diagnosis, before any treatment was given. Once sampling was done, hyperthyroidism patients were given methimazole at a starting dose of 30 mg daily, while ophthalmopathy patients were given high-dose intravenous methylprednisolone. To tell Graves' ophthalmopathy apart from Graves' hyperthyroidism, and to predict which patients would progress to ophthalmopathy, the study relied on TCR beta repertoire signatures. To explore V-J signatures that separate ophthalmopathy from hyperthyroidism, a discovery set of 95 to 100 patients was enrolled, consisting of about 43 with ophthalmopathy and approximately 57 with stable hyperthyroidism. T-cell repertoires of thyroid tissue and blood were compared in five or six hyperthyroidism patients. An independent validation cohort comprised 18 hyperthyroidism patients and some 16 patients who later progressed from hyperthyroidism to ophthalmopathy. In total, 135 blood samples were TCR-sequenced: fewer than 50 ophthalmopathy, over 70 hyperthyroidism and approximately 17 hyperthyroidism-to-ophthalmopathy patients.

Overall study outcomes, separate from this receptor: Sample size was not statistically predetermined, and group allocation was not concealed from the investigators. In cross-validation, the 13-signature model distinguished ophthalmopathy from stable hyperthyroidism with 85% to 90% sensitivity and around 82% specificity, and in the test set the corresponding values were about 80% and 75%. Among expanded thyroid clonotypes with frequency above 0.001, most also showed up in blood, which suggests that blood repertoires may reflect the thyroid immune response. In validation, the model predicted ophthalmopathy progression with 55% to 71% sensitivity and 72.22% specificity; some 13 predicted patients were CT-confirmed with GO in a median of about 6.2 months.

For repertoire sequencing, the TCR beta CDR3 regions were amplified from RNA transcripts. The first round was an RT-PCR using HTBI primers with the Qiagen OneStep RT-PCR kit, and this first round was followed by a second-round multiplex PCR, then size selection and purification. Libraries were sequenced paired-end with 100 bp reads on an Illumina HiSeq2000. The paper's processing steps were these. SOAPnuke was used to process the reads, throwing out any read that had adapters, had uncalled bases, had a mean Phred below 15, or lacked an exact constant-primer or identifier match. COPE v1.2.5 was used to merge the high-quality paired reads. Unique nucleotide sequences were defined as clonotypes and aligned to IMGT TRB V, D and J references using MiTCR v1.1. The analysis was limited to V-J combinations with a frequency above 0.0001, which together covered over 99% of the repertoires. A TCR clonal expansion and chaos score per V-J combination was defined as the ratio of F50 clonal expansion to chaos observed in the TCRdist matrix. Welch's t-statistics and random forest were used to reduce features to about 14 V-J combinations, which were fed into a naive Bayes classifier. The similarity between thyroid and blood repertoires was quantified using the Morisita-Horn index. TCRdb took the public reads, trimmed them with fastp at Q25, ran MiXCR for clone calling and kept in-frame beta chains. Identical CDR3 protein sequences are pooled into one entry, listed with their most common genes and DNA. The V and J calls shown here were made by TCRdb, not taken from the authors' results. Counted in this sample were 600,000 to 950,000 distinct CDR3 sequences; approximately 40% of them appeared once. The ten top clones hold 44% of the sample.

Ophthalmopathy patients were characterized by moderately to severely active disease, a Clinical Activity Score of at least 3, a NOSPECS grade of at least 4, and a disease duration under 3 months. Patients with other autoimmune diseases, uncontrolled infections, pregnancy or lactation were excluded from the study. Diagnosis was based on clinical symptoms, serum thyroxine, TRAb, thyroid ultrasound and orbital computed tomography. Using Ficoll-Paque density gradient centrifugation, PBMCs were isolated from 9.5 to 10 ml of fresh peripheral blood. Total RNA was extracted with Trizol reagent and quality-checked on an Agilent 2100 Bioanalyzer. Sequenced material: peripheral blood. This TCR was sampled from an adult man with Graves' ophthalmopathy.

The bases are TGTGCCAGCGCCCTGTTCCTCGAGCAGTACTTC. This yields the protein CASALFLEQYF. The chain couples TRBV11-2 to TRBJ2-7; the D gene is unclear. The CDR3, cysteine through phenylalanine, is 11 amino acids long. Just the 33-base CDR3 DNA is kept, in frame starting at base 1. The germline V gene sets CDR1 to SGHAT and CDR2 to FQNNGV. V and J lose 8 bases and 6 bases, and a span of 11 bases separates them.